This T cell receptor beta chain came from a study of T cell responses to AZD1222 COVID-19 vaccine. The V end was cut by 5 bases, the J end by 9 bases, with 11 bases between. The CDR3 is 12 residues long. CDR1 is MDHEN, CDR2 SYDVKM, per germline. Measured with immunoSEQ multiplex PCR; TCRdb has only the in-frame clones, and not every one. The sample holds 250,000 to 300,000 clones, around 93% seen once. This specimen was peripheral blood, taken 28 days after the second AZD1222 dose. The clonotype originates from an adult who received the AZD1222 COVID-19 vaccine. This chain links TRBV28 with TRBJ2-1; D ambiguous. CDR3 nucleotides: TGTGCCAGCAGTCTAAGATTAGGTGAGCAGTTCTTC. It is translated as CASSLRLGEQFF.